These T cell receptor beta chains were read from a single sample in a study of blood T cells in healthy people across ages. A single record per CDR3 protein comes from TCRdb applying MiXCR to the 5' RACE reads. The table records fewer than 1,200,000 distinct CDR3 sequences, under 30% of them present only once. A further study also used this sample, focusing on T cells of mothers and their children.

The sample consisted of blood. These receptors originate from a girl aged 2-10 years in good health. Both conserved end residues are part of each CDR3. The D gene is left open where the match is weak. The listing skips clone size in some rows; elsewhere it reads once, few, many or a size class.

j_call d_call clone_size v_call cdr3_aa cdr3_nt
TRBJ2-5 TRBD2 . TRBV4-3 CASSQVAGGIGETQYF TGCGCCAGCAGCCAAGTTGCGGGGGGTATCGGGGAGACCCAGTACTTC
TRBJ1-1 . few TRBV14 CASSQWAGGDTEAFF TGTGCCAGCAGCCAATGGGCCGGGGGGGACACTGAAGCTTTCTTT
TRBJ2-5 . few TRBV20-1 CSARKLGKVQETQYF TGCAGTGCTAGAAAGTTGGGGAAGGTACAAGAGACCCAGTACTTC
TRBJ2-1 . few TRBV2 CASLIPGNEQFF TGTGCCAGCCTTATACCTGGCAATGAGCAGTTCTTC
TRBJ1-1 TRBD1 . TRBV7-6 CASSQTGLGTEAFF TGTGCCAGCAGCCAGACAGGGTTGGGCACTGAAGCTTTCTTT
TRBJ2-7 TRBD1 . TRBV18 CASSPGQDFYEQYF TGTGCCAGCTCACCGGGACAGGATTTTTACGAGCAGTACTTC
TRBJ2-7 TRBD1 . TRBV7-2 CASSIPGTGGTYEQYF TGTGCCAGCAGCATACCCGGGACAGGCGGAACCTACGAGCAGTACTTC
TRBJ2-7 TRBD1 . TRBV7-8 CASSTTGSLYEQYF TGTGCCAGCAGTACGACAGGGAGCCTCTACGAGCAGTACTTC
TRBJ1-6 . . TRBV7-9 CASSSEDNSPLHF TGTGCCAGCAGCTCGGAGGATAATTCACCCCTCCACTTT
TRBJ2-7 . . TRBV6-2/TRBV6-3 CASSYQNPRYEQYF TGTGCCAGCAGTTATCAAAACCCCCGCTACGAGCAGTACTTC
TRBJ2-1 . few TRBV3-1 CASSQDSFFLDNEQFF TGTGCCAGCAGCCAAGACTCCTTTTTTCTCGACAATGAGCAGTTCTTC
TRBJ1-2 . . TRBV12-3/TRBV12-4 CASSPGHGYTF TGTGCCAGCAGTCCAGGACATGGCTACACCTTC
TRBJ2-7 . few TRBV11-2 CASSWYTGEGYEQYF TGTGCCAGCAGCTGGTATACAGGGGAGGGCTACGAGCAGTACTTC
TRBJ2-4 . . TRBV15 CATSREEGDIQYF TGTGCCACCAGCAGAGAGGAGGGGGACATTCAGTACTTC
TRBJ2-1 TRBD1 . TRBV7-2 CASSLWAGGSYSYNEQFF TGTGCCAGCAGCTTATGGGCAGGGGGCTCATACTCCTACAATGAGCAGTTCTTC
TRBJ2-5 . few TRBV20-1 CSAPPGETQYF TGCAGTGCCCCCCCCGGGGAGACCCAGTACTTC
TRBJ1-3 . . TRBV7-6 CASSSTEGPIYF TGTGCCAGCAGCTCTACAGAAGGGCCCATATATTTT
TRBJ2-5 . . TRBV7-8 CASSLSLDIRETQYF TGTGCCAGCAGCTTAAGTCTCGACATTCGAGAGACCCAGTACTTC